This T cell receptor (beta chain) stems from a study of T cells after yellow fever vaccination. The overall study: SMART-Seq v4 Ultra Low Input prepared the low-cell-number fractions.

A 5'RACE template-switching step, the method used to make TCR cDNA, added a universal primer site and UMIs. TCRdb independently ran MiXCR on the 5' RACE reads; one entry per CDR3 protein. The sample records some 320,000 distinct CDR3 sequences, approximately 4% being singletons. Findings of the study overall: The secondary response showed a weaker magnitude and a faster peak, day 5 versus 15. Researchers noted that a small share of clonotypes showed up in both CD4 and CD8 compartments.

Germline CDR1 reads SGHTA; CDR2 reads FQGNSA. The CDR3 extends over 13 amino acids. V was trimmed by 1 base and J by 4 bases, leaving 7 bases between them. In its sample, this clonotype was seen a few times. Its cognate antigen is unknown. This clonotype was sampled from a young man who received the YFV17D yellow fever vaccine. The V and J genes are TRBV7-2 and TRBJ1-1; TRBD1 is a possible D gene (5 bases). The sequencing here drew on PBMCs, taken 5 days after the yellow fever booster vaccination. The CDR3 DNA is TGTGCCAGCAGCTTAGGACAGAGCACTGAAGCTTTCTTT. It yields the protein CASSLGQSTEAFF. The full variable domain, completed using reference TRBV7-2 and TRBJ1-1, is GAGVSQSPSNKVTEKGKDVELRCDPISGHTALYWYRQSLGQGLEFLIYFQGNSAPDKSGLPSDRFSAERTGGSVSTLTIQRTQQEDSAVYLCASSLGQSTEAFFGQGTRLTVV.